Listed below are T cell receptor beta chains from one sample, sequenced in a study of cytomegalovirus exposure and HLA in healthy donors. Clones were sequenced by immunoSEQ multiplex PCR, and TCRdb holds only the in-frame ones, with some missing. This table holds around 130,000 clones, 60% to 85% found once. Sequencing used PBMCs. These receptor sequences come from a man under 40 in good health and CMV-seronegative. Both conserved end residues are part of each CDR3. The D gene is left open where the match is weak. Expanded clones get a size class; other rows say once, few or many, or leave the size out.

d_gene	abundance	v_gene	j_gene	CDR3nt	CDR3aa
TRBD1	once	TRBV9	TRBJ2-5	TGTGCCAGCAGCAGACAGGGCCGCGAGACCCAGTACTTC	CASSRQGRETQYF
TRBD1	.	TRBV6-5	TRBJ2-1	TGTGCCAGCAGTTACGGGACAGCCTATCCCAATGAGCAGTTCTTC	CASSYGTAYPNEQFF
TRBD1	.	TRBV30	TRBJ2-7	TGTGCCTGGAGTGTAATGACAGGGTATAGCGACGAGCAGTACTTC	CAWSVMTGYSDEQYF
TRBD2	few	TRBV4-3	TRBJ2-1	TGCGCCAGCAGCCAAGATCGACTAGCGGGAGACGGTGAGCAGTTCTTC	CASSQDRLAGDGEQFF
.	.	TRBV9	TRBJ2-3	TGTGCCAGCAGCCAGGGGCGCAGGGATACGCAGTATTTT	CASSQGRRDTQYF
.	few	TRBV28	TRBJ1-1	TGTGCCAGCAGCCACATACTGGGCGTATGGACTGAAGCTTTCTTT	CASSHILGVWTEAFF
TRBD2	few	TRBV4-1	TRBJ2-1	TGCGCCAGCAGCCCACAGACTAGCAGAAGCTCCTACAATGAGCAGTTCTTC	CASSPQTSRSSYNEQFF
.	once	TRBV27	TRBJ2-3	TGTGCCAGCAGCACCAGACACGATAGCACAGATACGCAGTATTTT	CASSTRHDSTDTQYF
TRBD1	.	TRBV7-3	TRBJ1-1	TGTGCCAGCAGCCGGGACAGGAACACTGAAGCTTTCTTT	CASSRDRNTEAFF
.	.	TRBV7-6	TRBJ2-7	TGTGCCAGCAGCCCGCCCGGCCGTTACTACGAGCAGTACTTC	CASSPPGRYYEQYF
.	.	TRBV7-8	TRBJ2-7	TGTGCCAGCAGCATCCAGACAGGCGCCTACGAGCAGTACTTC	CASSIQTGAYEQYF
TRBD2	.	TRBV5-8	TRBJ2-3	TGTGCCAGCAGCTTAGCGGGGGGCACGGATGTAGATACGCAGTATTTT	CASSLAGGTDVDTQYF
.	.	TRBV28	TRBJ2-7	TGTGCCAGCAGTTTGGCCAGCGAGCAGTACTTC	CASSLASEQYF
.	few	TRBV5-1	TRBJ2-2	TGCGCCAGCAGCTTGTACACCAGGGATACCGGGGAGCTGTTTTTT	CASSLYTRDTGELFF
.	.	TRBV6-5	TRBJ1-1	TGTGCCAGCAGTTACGCCGGGAGCACTGAAGCTTTCTTT	CASSYAGSTEAFF
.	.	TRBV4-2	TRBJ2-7	TGTGCCAGCAGCACCCGGGACTCACCCCTAGGGGAGCAGTACTTC	CASSTRDSPLGEQYF
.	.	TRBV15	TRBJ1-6	TGTGCCACCAGCAGAGATGCAGGAGGTCGTGGGGTTGGTACCTATAATTCACCCCTCCACTTT	CATSRDAGGRGVGTYNSPLHF
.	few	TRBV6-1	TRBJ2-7	TGTGCCAGCAGTGAAAGTGGTCGGGGAAACTACGAGCAGTACTTC	CASSESGRGNYEQYF
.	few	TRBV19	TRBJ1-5	TGTGCCAGTAGGAAGGGACTTGAAGGTGAGCCCCAGCATTTT	CASRKGLEGEPQHF
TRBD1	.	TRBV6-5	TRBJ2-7	TGTGCCAGCAGTTACTCGGACAGGAACTACGAGCAGTACTTC	CASSYSDRNYEQYF
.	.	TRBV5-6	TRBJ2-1	TGTGCCAGCAGCTTGGCGCCCCCAGGGTATGAGCAGTTCTTC	CASSLAPPGYEQFF
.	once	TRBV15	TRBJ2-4	TGTGCCACCAGCAGAGATAGGGAGACCCGGCTAGCCAAAAACATTCAGTACTTC	CATSRDRETRLAKNIQYF
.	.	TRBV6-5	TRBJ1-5	TGTGCCAGCAGTTACTCGGGAGATAGCAATCAGCCCCAGCATTTT	CASSYSGDSNQPQHF
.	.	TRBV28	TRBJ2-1	TGTGCCAGCAGTTTCCAAATAGGCGGGACCTCCTACAATGAGCAGTTCTTC	CASSFQIGGTSYNEQFF
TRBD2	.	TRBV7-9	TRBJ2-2	TGTGCCAGCAGCCTGACTAGCGGGGGTACCGGGGAGCTGTTTTTT	CASSLTSGGTGELFF
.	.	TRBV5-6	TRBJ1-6	TGTGCCAGCAGCCAAACATGGGGGGAAAATTCACCCCTCCACTTT	CASSQTWGENSPLHF
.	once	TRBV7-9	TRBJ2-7	TGTGCCAGCAGCCAAGGGGCCTCCTACGAGCAGTACTTC	CASSQGASYEQYF
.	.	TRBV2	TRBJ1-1	TGTGCCAGCAGTGTATGGCTCACTGAAGCTTTCTTT	CASSVWLTEAFF
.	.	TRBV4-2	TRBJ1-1	TGTGCCAGCAGCCAAGAAGGGGCGCCTGATGGACGGGAAGCTTTCTTT	CASSQEGAPDGREAFF
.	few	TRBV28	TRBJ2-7	TGTGCCAGCAGAAGTTTTTCGGACAGTGGCTACGAGCAGTACTTC	CASRSFSDSGYEQYF
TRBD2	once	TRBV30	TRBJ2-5	TGTGCCTGGAGCGCTAGCGGGGGGGGAGAGACCCAGTACTTC	CAWSASGGGETQYF
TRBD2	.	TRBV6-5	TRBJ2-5	TGTGCCAGCAGTTCGGCGACTAGCACGCTCCAAGAGACCCAGTACTTC	CASSSATSTLQETQYF
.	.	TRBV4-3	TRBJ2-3	TGCGCCAGCAGCCGATTGACAGGATTGACCACAGATACGCAGTATTTT	CASSRLTGLTTDTQYF
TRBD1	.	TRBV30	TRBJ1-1	TGTGCCTGGAGTGACACAGGGGGTACTGAAGCTTTCTTT	CAWSDTGGTEAFF
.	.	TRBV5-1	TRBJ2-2	TGCGCCAGCAGCTTGGGCCCACAGGGAACGACCGGGGAGCTGTTTTTT	CASSLGPQGTTGELFF
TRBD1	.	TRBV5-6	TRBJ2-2	TGTGCCAGCAGCACCGGGACAGGGGTAACCGGGGAGCTGTTTTTT	CASSTGTGVTGELFF
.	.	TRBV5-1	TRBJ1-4	TGCGCCAGCGCGAATTCCGGGACAACTAATGAAAAACTGTTTTTT	CASANSGTTNEKLFF
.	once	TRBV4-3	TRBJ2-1	TGCGCCAGCAGCTCAGGGTTTCACAATGAGCAGTTCTTC	CASSSGFHNEQFF
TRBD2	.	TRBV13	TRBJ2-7	TGTGCCAGCAGCCCAGGACTAGTCCCCGAGCAGTACTTC	CASSPGLVPEQYF
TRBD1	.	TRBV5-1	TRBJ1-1	TGCGCCAGCAGCCCCAGGGACAGCTCTATGAACACTGAAGCTTTCTTT	CASSPRDSSMNTEAFF
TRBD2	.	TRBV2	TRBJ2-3	TGTGCCAGCAGGCAGACTAGCGGGGGCCACCCCATGACAGATACGCAGTATTTT	CASRQTSGGHPMTDTQYF
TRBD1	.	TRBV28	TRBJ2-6	TGTGCCAGCACCGCTGGACAGGGTTTTTCTGGGGCCAACGTCCTGACTTTC	CASTAGQGFSGANVLTF
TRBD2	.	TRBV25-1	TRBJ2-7	TGTGCCAGCAGGGCGGAAGGTAGCGGGAGGATATACGAGCAGTACTTC	CASRAEGSGRIYEQYF
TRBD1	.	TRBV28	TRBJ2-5	TGTGCCAGCAGTGAGCAGGGACAGAGCTATGGGACCCAGTACTTC	CASSEQGQSYGTQYF
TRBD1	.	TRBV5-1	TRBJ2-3	TGCGCCAGCAGCCCCAGACAGGGGAGGAGCACAGATACGCAGTATTTT	CASSPRQGRSTDTQYF
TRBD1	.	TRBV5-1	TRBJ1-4	TGCGCCAGCACCCAGGGACAGACTGCAACTAATGAAAAACTGTTTTTT	CASTQGQTATNEKLFF
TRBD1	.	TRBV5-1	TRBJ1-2	TGCGCCAGCAGCCCATCCCCACCGGGACAGGGAAACGGCTACACCTTC	CASSPSPPGQGNGYTF
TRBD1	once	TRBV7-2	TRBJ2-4	TGTGCCAGCAGCCCAACAGGGGCAAAAAACATTCAGTACTTC	CASSPTGAKNIQYF
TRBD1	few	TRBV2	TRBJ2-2	TGTGCCAGCAGGGACAGGGGGAGACTGAACACCGGGGAGCTGTTTTTT	CASRDRGRLNTGELFF
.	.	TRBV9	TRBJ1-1	TGTGCCAGCAGCGCCCGAGGTCAGGGGATGAACACTGAAGCTTTCTTT	CASSARGQGMNTEAFF
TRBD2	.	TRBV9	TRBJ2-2	TGTGCCAGCAGCGTAGTTCCGCTAGCGGGGACCGGGGAGCTGTTTTTT	CASSVVPLAGTGELFF